This TCR beta chain was sequenced during a study of blood T cell repertoires in COVID-19. Study-wide context: Italy, Spain and the United States were the sources of the convalescent and acute COVID-19 samples. T cells, B-cell-depleted T cells, or PBMCs supplied cDNA or gDNA.

Per the germline V gene, CDR1 is MGHDK and CDR2 is SYGVNS. The CDR3 contains 15 residues. V gave up 1 base and J gave up 10 bases, with 14 bases separating them. Authors' methods: Amplification from reference gene primers served as the basis for estimated nucleated cell counts. Sequencing used immunoSEQ multiplex PCR; TCRdb keeps in-frame clones, though not all of them. V and J calls and clone size are as listed in that table; D and trimming were resolved from the DNA. The table has some 160,000 clones, approximately 90% seen once. During active infection, Seattle patients enrolled and were then monitored through disease.

Sample: peripheral blood. This clonotype was obtained from a man between 18 and 35 years old with COVID-19, enrolled during active disease. The V call is TRBV25-1, the J call TRBJ1-6; D may be TRBD1 (5 bases). The CDR3, as DNA: TGTGCCAGCAGTGAATTCGGAGGGGTCGAATCACCCCTCCACTTT. It yields the protein CASSEFGGVESPLHF.